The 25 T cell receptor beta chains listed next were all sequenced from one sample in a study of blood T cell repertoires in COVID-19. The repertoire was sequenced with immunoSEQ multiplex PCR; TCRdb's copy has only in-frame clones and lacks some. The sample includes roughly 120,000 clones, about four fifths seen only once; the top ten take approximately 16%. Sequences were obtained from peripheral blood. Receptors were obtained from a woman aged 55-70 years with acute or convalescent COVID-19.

CDR3 sequence: CASSSPASGGDTQYF. For the CDR3, the DNA is TGCGCCAGCAGCTCCCCGGCTAGCGGGGGAGATACGCAGTATTTT. The chain combines TRBV5-1 with TRBJ2-3; the match to TRBD2 covers 10 bases. Germline V lookup: CDR1 SGHRS, CDR2 YFSETQ. V lost 3 bases, J lost 5 bases, and 6 bases stayed unmatched. This CDR3 is built from 15 residues.

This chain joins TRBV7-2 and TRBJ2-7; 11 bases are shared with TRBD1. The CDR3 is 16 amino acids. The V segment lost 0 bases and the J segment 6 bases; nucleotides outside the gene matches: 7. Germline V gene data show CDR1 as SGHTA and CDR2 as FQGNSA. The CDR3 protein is CASSLAPGQGDREQYF. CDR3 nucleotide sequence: TGTGCCAGCAGCTTAGCTCCGGGACAGGGGGATCGCGAGCAGTACTTC.

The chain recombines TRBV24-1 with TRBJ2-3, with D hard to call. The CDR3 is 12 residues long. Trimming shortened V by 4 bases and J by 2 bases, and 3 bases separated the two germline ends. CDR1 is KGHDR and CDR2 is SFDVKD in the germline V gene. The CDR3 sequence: CATSEYTDTQYF. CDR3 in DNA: TGTGCCACCAGTGAGTACACAGATACGCAGTATTTT.

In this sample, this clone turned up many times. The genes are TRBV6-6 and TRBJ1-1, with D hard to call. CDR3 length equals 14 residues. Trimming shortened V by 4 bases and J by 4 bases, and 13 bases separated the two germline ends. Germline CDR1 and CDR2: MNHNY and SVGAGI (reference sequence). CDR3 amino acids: CASSSPPVVTEAFF. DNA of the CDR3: TGTGCCAGCAGTTCCCCACCGGTGGTCACTGAAGCTTTCTTT.

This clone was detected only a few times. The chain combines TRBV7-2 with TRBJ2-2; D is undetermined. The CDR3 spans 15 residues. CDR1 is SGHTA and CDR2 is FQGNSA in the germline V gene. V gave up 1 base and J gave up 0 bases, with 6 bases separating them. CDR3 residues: CASSLGLANTGELFF. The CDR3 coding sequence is TGTGCCAGCAGCTTAGGCCTAGCGAACACCGGGGAGCTGTTTTTT.

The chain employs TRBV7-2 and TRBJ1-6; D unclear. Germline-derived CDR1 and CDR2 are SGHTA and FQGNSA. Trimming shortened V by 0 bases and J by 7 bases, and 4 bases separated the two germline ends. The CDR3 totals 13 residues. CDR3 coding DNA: TGTGCCAGCAGCTTAGCCCCAAATTCACCCCTCCACTTT. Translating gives CASSLAPNSPLHF.

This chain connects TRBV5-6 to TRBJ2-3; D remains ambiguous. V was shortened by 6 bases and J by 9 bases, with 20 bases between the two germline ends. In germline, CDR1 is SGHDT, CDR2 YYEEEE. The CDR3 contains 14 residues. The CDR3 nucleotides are TGTGCCAGCACACTAAGACGAGGAGAAGCCACGCAGTATTTT. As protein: CASTLRRGEATQYF.

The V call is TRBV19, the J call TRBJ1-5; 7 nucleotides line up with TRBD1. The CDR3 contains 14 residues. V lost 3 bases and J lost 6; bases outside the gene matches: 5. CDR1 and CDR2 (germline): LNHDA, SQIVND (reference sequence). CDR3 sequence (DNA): TGTGCCAGTAGTATCACAGGGGCGACTCAGCCCCAGCATTTT. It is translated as CASSITGATQPQHF. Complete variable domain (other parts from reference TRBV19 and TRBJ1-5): DGGITQSPKYLFRKEGQNVTLSCEQNLNHDAMYWYRQDPGQGLRLIYYSQIVNDFQKGDIAEGYSVSREKKESFPLTVTSAQKNPTAFYLCASSITGATQPQHFGDGTRLSIL.

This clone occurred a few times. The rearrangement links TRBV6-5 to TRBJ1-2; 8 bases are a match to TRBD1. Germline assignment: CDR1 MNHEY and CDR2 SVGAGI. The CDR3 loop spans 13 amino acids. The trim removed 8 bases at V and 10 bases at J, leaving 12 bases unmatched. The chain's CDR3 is CASGSGTGPHYTF. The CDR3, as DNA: TGTGCCAGCGGTTCCGGGACAGGCCCCCACTACACCTTC.

CDR3 sequence reads: CASSRDRYGYTF. The CDR3 DNA is TGTGCCAGCAGTAGGGACAGATATGGCTACACCTTC. The chain joins TRBV27 to TRBJ1-2, with TRBD1 identical over 7 bases. The CDR3 has 12 amino acids. From germline, CDR1 is MNHEY and CDR2 SMNVEV (reference sequence). Trimming took 5 bases from V and 5 from J; bases not matched to a gene: 2.

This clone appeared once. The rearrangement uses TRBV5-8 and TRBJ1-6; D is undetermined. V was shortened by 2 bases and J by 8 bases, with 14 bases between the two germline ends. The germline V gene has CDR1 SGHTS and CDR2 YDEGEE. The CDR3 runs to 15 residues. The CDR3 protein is CASSFKVATDSPLHF. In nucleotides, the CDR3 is TGTGCCAGCAGCTTCAAGGTTGCGACTGATTCACCCCTCCACTTT. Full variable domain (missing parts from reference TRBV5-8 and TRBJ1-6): EAGVTQSPTHLIKTRGQQATLRCSPISGHTSVYWYQQALGLGLQFLLWYDEGEERNRGNFPPRFSGRQFPNYSSELNVNALELEDSALYLCASSFKVATDSPLHFGNGTRLTVT.

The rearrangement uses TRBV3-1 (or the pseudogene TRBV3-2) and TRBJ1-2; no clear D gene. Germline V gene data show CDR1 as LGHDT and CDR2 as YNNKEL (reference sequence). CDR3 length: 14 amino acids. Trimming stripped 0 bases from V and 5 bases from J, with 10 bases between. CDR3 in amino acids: CASSQDSGLYGYTF. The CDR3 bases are TGTGCCAGCAGCCAAGATTCCGGTCTTTATGGCTACACCTTC.

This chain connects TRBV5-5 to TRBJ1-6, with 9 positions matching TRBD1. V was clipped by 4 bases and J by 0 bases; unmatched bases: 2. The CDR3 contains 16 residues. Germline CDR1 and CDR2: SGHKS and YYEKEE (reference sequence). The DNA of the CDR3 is TGTGCCAGCAGCGGACAGGGGAGCTCCTATAATTCACCCCTCCACTTT. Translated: CASSGQGSSYNSPLHF.

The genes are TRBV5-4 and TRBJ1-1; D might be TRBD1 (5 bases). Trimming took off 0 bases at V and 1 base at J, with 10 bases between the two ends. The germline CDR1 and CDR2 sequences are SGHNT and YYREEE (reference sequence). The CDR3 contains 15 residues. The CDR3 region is CASSLGGGPNTEAFF. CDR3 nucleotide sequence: TGTGCCAGCAGCTTGGGGGGGGGTCCGAACACTGAAGCTTTCTTT.

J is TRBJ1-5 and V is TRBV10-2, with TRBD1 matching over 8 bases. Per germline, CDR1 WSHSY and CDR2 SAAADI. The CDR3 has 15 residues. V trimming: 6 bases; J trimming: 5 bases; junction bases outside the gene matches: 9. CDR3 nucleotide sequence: TGCGCCAGCAGGGACGGGACAGGTTCATATCAGCCCCAGCATTTT. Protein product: CASRDGTGSYQPQHF.

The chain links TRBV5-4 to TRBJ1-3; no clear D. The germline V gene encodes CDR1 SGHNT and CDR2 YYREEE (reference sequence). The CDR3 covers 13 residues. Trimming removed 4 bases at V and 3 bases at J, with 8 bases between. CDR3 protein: CASSPAGGNTIYF. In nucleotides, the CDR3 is TGTGCCAGCAGCCCCGCGGGTGGAAACACCATATATTTT. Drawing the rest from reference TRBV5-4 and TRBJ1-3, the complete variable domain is ETGVTQSPTHLIKTRGQQVTLRCSSQSGHNTVSWYQQALGQGPQFIFQYYREEENGRGNFPPRFSGLQFPNYSSELNVNALELDDSALYLCASSPAGGNTIYFGEGSWLTVV.

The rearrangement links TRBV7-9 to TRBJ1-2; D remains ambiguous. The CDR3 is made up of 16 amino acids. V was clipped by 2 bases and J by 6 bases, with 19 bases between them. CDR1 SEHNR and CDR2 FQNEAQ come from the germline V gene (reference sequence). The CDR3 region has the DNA TGTGCCAGCAGCTTATTAGCGGTTCCGGGTTGGAATGGCTACACCTTC. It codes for CASSLLAVPGWNGYTF. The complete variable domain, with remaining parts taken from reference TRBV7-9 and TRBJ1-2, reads DTGVSQNPRHKITKRGQNVTFRCDPISEHNRLYWYRQTLGQGPEFLTYFQNEAQLEKSRLLSDRFSAERPKGSFSTLEIQRTEQGDSAMYLCASSLLAVPGWNGYTFGSGTRLTVV.

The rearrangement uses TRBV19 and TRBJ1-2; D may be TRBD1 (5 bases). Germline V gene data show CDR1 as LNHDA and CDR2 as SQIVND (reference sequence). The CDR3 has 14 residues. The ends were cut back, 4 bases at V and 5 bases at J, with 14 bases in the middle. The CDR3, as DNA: TGTGCCAGTAGTAAGGGCCAGCAGGGTTATGGCTACACCTTC. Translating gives CASSKGQQGYGYTF.

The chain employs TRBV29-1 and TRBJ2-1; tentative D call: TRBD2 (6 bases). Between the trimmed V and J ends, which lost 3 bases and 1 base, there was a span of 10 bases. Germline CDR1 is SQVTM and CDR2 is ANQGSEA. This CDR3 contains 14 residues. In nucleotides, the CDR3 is TGCAGCGTTGATCCAGCGGGTTCCTACAATGAGCAGTTCTTC. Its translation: CSVDPAGSYNEQFF.

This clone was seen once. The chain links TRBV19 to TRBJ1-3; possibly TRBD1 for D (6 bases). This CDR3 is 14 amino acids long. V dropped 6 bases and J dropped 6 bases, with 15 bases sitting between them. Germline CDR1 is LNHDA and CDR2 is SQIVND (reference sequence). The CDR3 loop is CASSGQPITNTIYF. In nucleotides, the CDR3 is TGTGCCAGTAGCGGACAGCCCATTACAAACACCATATATTTT.

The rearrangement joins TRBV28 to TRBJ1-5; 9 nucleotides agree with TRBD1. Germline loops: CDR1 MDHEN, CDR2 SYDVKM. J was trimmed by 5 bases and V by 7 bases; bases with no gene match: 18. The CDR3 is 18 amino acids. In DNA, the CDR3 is TGTGCCAGCACCCCAGCGTCCCCAGGGACAGGGAGGGATCAGCCCCAGCATTTT. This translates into CASTPASPGTGRDQPQHF.

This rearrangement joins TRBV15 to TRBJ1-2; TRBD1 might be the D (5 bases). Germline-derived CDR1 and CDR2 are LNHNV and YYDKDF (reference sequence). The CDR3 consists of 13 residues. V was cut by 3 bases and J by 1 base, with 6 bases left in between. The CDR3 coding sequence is TGTGCCACCAGCAGGGGGGGTAACTATGGCTACACCTTC. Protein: CATSRGGNYGYTF. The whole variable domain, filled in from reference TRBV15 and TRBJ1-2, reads DAMVIQNPRYQVTQFGKPVTLSCSQTLNHNVMYWYQQKSSQAPKLLFHYYDKDFNNEADTPDNFQSRRPNTSFCFLDIRSPGLGDTAMYLCATSRGGNYGYTFGSGTRLTVV.

The CDR3 reads CASISPGRWDTEAFF. Written as DNA, the CDR3 is TGTGCCAGCATATCCCCGGGGAGGTGGGACACTGAAGCTTTCTTT. This sequence joins TRBV6-5 and TRBJ1-1; D is ambiguous. Trimming stripped 7 bases from V and 3 bases from J, with 18 bases between. Germline V CDR1 and CDR2: MNHEY, SVGAGI. The CDR3 is 15 residues long.

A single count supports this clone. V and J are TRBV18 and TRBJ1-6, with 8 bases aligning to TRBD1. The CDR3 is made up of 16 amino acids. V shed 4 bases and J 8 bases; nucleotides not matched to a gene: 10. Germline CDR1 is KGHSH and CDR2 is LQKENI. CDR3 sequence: CASSLLFPGQDSPLHF. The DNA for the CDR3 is TGTGCCAGCTCACTTCTCTTTCCGGGACAGGATTCACCCCTCCACTTT.

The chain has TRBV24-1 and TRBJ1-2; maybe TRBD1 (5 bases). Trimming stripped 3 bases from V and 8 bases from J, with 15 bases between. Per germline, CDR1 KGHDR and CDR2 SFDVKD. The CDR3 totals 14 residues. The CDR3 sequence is CATSDDTGLRGYTF. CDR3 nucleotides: TGTGCCACCAGTGATGATACAGGTTTGAGAGGCTACACCTTC.